The next 20 T cell receptor beta chains were all read from a single sample in a study of blood T cell repertoires in COVID-19. Profiled with immunoSEQ multiplex PCR; TCRdb holds only in-frame clones, not every one. The sample holds 60,000 to 85,000 clones, roughly 73% seen once. Material: peripheral blood. The receptors originated from a woman aged 55-75 years with acute or convalescent COVID-19.

This clone was found once. This chain joins TRBV2 and TRBJ1-5; no firm D call. Trimming took off 3 bases at V and 0 bases at J, with 6 bases between the two ends. The CDR3 totals 14 residues. Germline-derived CDR1 and CDR2 are SNHLY and FYNNEI. The CDR3 loop reads CASSDRYSNQPQHF. The CDR3 DNA follows: TGTGCCAGCAGTGACCGGTATAGCAATCAGCCCCAGCATTTT.

The chain has TRBV5-1 and TRBJ2-1; tentatively, D is TRBD1 (5 bases). The CDR3 extends over 14 amino acids. Germline V lookup: CDR1 SGHRS, CDR2 YFSETQ. The V and J ends lost 2 bases and 9 bases respectively, with 15 bases between them. In nucleotides, the CDR3 is TGCGCCAGCAGCTTCCAACAGGCCCCGGGTGAGCAGTTCTTC. Its translation: CASSFQQAPGEQFF.

This clone was counted only a few times. The chain links TRBV2 to TRBJ1-1, with no clear D. Trimming took off 6 bases at V and 4 bases at J, with 12 bases between the two ends. The CDR3 contains 13 residues. CDR1 is SNHLY and CDR2 is FYNNEI in the germline V gene. The CDR3 sequence is CASSFSEFTEAFF. CDR3 in DNA: TGTGCCAGCAGCTTTTCAGAATTCACTGAAGCTTTCTTT.

J is TRBJ2-7 and V is TRBV6-6; D call uncertain. This CDR3 contains 11 residues. Germline V gene sequence: CDR1 MNHNY, CDR2 SVGAGI (reference sequence). Trimming removed 6 bases from V and 5 bases from J, with 8 bases in between. CDR3 bases: TGTGCCAGCAGAACCGTAGACGAGCAGTACTTC. This sequence encodes CASRTVDEQYF.

In nucleotides, the CDR3 is TGTGCCAGCAGCGCCGAAGGCCAGGGGAATTACAATGAGCAGTTCTTC. It specifies CASSAEGQGNYNEQFF. This chain uses TRBV9 with TRBJ2-1; D is possibly TRBD1 (6 bases). From germline, CDR1 is SGDLS and CDR2 YYNGEE. Trimming left V 3 bases short and J 4 bases short, with 17 bases between. The CDR3 is 16 amino acids.

The chain combines TRBV15 with TRBJ1-6; weak D call: TRBD1 (6 bases). The germline V gene has CDR1 LNHNV and CDR2 YYDKDF (reference sequence). Trimming took off 8 bases at V and 8 bases at J, with 16 bases between the two ends. The CDR3 loop spans 14 amino acids. The CDR3 DNA follows: TGTGCCACCGCCCAAAGGGGGTTAGATTCACCCCTCCACTTT. It encodes CATAQRGLDSPLHF.

The chain combines TRBV20-1 with TRBJ1-3, with D possibly matching TRBD1 (6 bases). The CDR3 has 13 amino acids. The V gene's germline CDR1 is DFQATT and CDR2 SNEGSKA (reference sequence). Trimming removed 3 bases at V and 2 bases at J, with 8 bases between. CDR3 in DNA: TGCAGTGCTAGTAGGGGGACTGGAAACACCATATATTTT. It yields the protein CSASRGTGNTIYF.

In DNA, the CDR3 is TGTGCCAGCAGCTTAGCTATAGTTAACTATGGCTACACCTTC. Translated, it gives CASSLAIVNYGYTF. The chain uses TRBV7-2 and TRBJ1-2; D remains ambiguous. Trimming left V 0 bases short and J 1 base short, with 6 bases between. CDR1 is SGHTA and CDR2 is FQGNSA in the germline V gene. This CDR3 has 14 residues. Using reference TRBV7-2 and TRBJ1-2 for the parts outside the CDR3, the full variable domain is GAGVSQSPSNKVTEKGKDVELRCDPISGHTALYWYRQSLGQGLEFLIYFQGNSAPDKSGLPSDRFSAERTGGSVSTLTIQRTQQEDSAVYLCASSLAIVNYGYTFGSGTRLTVV.

This clone appeared once. V gene TRBV7-9 combines with J gene TRBJ2-2; D unresolved. The V end lost 1 base, the J end lost 3 bases, and 9 bases lay between the germline ends. Germline CDR1 is SEHNR and CDR2 is FQNEAQ (reference sequence). CDR3 length: 15 amino acids. In nucleotides, the CDR3 is TGTGCCAGCAGCTTAGTGAGTCGAGACACCGGGGAGCTGTTTTTT. Protein product: CASSLVSRDTGELFF. The full variable domain, with the rest looked up from reference TRBV7-9 and TRBJ2-2, is DTGVSQNPRHKITKRGQNVTFRCDPISEHNRLYWYRQTLGQGPEFLTYFQNEAQLEKSRLLSDRFSAERPKGSFSTLEIQRTEQGDSAMYLCASSLVSRDTGELFFGEGSRLTVL.

V usage is TRBV6-6 and J usage is TRBJ2-5; 8 bases line up with TRBD1. The V segment lost 2 bases and the J segment 2 bases; nucleotides outside the gene matches: 4. The CDR3 consists of 15 residues. Per the germline V gene, CDR1 is MNHNY and CDR2 is SVGAGI (reference sequence). CDR3 bases: TGTGCCAGCAGTTACGGACAGGGAAATCAAGAGACCCAGTACTTC. Its protein product is CASSYGQGNQETQYF.

The chain carries TRBV12-3 or TRBV12-4 and TRBJ1-1; no clear D. This CDR3 spans 13 amino acids. V shed 6 bases and J shed 8 bases, with 16 bases lying between them. CDR3 amino acids: CASSRTEGREAFF. CDR3 bases: TGTGCCAGCAGCCGGACGGAGGGAAGAGAAGCTTTCTTT.

This clone was seen a single time. J is TRBJ1-1 and V is TRBV10-3; 7 nucleotides line up with TRBD1. Germline CDR1 and CDR2: ENHRY and SYGVKD. The CDR3 totals 15 residues. V was clipped by 7 bases and J by 4 bases; unmatched bases: 12. CDR3 amino acids: CAITSTGKVLTEAFF. Here the CDR3 DNA reads TGTGCCATCACCTCGACAGGGAAGGTTCTCACTGAAGCTTTCTTT.

This clone appeared once. The genes are TRBV5-1 and TRBJ1-6; D unclear. V gave up 0 bases and J gave up 7 bases, with 11 bases separating them. Germline CDR1 SGHRS, CDR2 YFSETQ. The CDR3 length is 15 residues. CDR3 amino acids: CASSLEHSGNSPLHF. CDR3 nucleotide sequence: TGCGCCAGCAGCTTGGAACACTCCGGGAATTCACCCCTCCACTTT.

The rearrangement links TRBV12-3 or TRBV12-4 to TRBJ1-5, with a weak D call TRBD1 (6 bases). CDR3 size: 12 residues. The ends were cut back, 4 bases at V and 11 bases at J, with 12 bases in the middle. CDR3 loop: CASSSQGLAQHF. The CDR3 DNA sequence: TGTGCCAGCAGTTCTCAGGGGTTGGCCCAGCATTTT.

The chain employs TRBV7-9 and TRBJ1-2; D not certain. Trimming took off 5 bases at V and 4 bases at J, with 11 bases between the two ends. CDR3 length: 13 residues. The germline V gene has CDR1 SEHNR and CDR2 FQNEAQ (reference sequence). The CDR3 nucleotides read TGTGCCAGCAGCCCACCCACAGCCTATGGCTACACCTTC. Its protein is CASSPPTAYGYTF.

The chain's CDR3 is CASSFLSGGESANTF. The CDR3 nucleotides read TGCGCCAGCAGCTTCTTGTCGGGGGGCGAATCAGCCAACACCTTC. This chain uses TRBV5-1 with TRBJ1-2, with D possibly TRBD1 on 6 matching bases. The V end was cut by 2 bases, the J end by 12 bases, with 23 bases between. CDR3 length equals 15 residues. CDR1 and CDR2 (germline): SGHRS, YFSETQ. Supplemented by reference TRBV5-1 and TRBJ1-2, the full variable domain reads KAGVTQTPRYLIKTRGQQVTLSCSPISGHRSVSWYQQTPGQGLQFLFEYFSETQRNKGNFPGRFSGRQFSNSRSEMNVSTLELGDSALYLCASSFLSGGESANTFGSGTRLTVV.

The chain uses TRBV5-1 and TRBJ2-3, with TRBD2 identical over 10 bases. This CDR3 is 16 amino acids long. Germline trimming cut 4 bases from V and 3 bases from J; bases unmatched to any gene: 8. Germline values: CDR1 SGHRS, CDR2 YFSETQ. In nucleotides, the CDR3 is TGCGCCAGCAGCCGTAGCGGGGGGCCCCGAACAGATACGCAGTATTTT. Protein: CASSRSGGPRTDTQYF.

The chain is built from TRBV3-1 (or the pseudogene TRBV3-2) and TRBJ1-4; D not resolved. The CDR3 sequence is 15 residues long. V was shortened by 1 base and J by 7 bases, with 13 bases between the two germline ends. Germline-derived CDR1 and CDR2 are LGHDT and YNNKEL (reference sequence). The CDR3 sequence is CASSQGFETREKLFF. CDR3 in DNA: TGTGCCAGCAGCCAAGGTTTTGAGACACGTGAAAAACTGTTTTTT.

The V call is TRBV18, the J call TRBJ1-4; no firm D call. Germline-derived CDR1 and CDR2 are KGHSH and LQKENI. V was pared by 0 bases and J by 7 bases, with 6 bases between. The CDR3 extends over 13 amino acids. The CDR3 loop is CASSPPVAEKLFF. DNA for the CDR3: TGTGCCAGCTCACCACCGGTAGCTGAAAAACTGTTTTTT.

In DNA form, the CDR3 reads TGTGCCAGCAGCTTTGGAGGGGGCGCGGATGGCTACACCTTC. Translated, it gives CASSFGGGADGYTF. This chain connects TRBV5-4 to TRBJ1-2, with 7 bases aligning to TRBD1. Trimming cost V 2 bases and J 6 bases; bases outside gene matches: 7. The CDR3 is 14 residues long. Germline V gene sequence: CDR1 SGHNT, CDR2 YYREEE (reference sequence).